The source of this T cell receptor beta chain is a study of blood T cell repertoires in COVID-19 (dated by TCRdb to about 2020). General notes on the study: Samples from collaborators originated in the United States, Italy and Spain and spanned both the acute and convalescent phases of COVID-19. The prospective study material was composed of cDNA or gDNA derived from T cells, B-cell-depleted T cells, or PBMCs. Subjects who had been exposed to COVID-19, were actively infected with it, or had recovered from it provided the deeply sampled blood TCRbeta repertoires that made up the dataset. The repertoires were made available in a free public database intended to serve as a resource for research on the immune response to SARS-CoV-2. The samples were drawn from two sources: the first 160 participants of the ongoing ImmuneRACE study, and fewer than 1,500 subjects contributed by 6 global collaborators. Nearly every sample came with metadata listing a de-identified subject ID, COVID-19 status, age in years and sex. Where available, HLA class I and class II types were obtained from metadata supplied by the sample provider rather than from assay-based typing.

General findings and caveats noted by the study authors: How much clinical and demographic metadata was included differed by source and by participant, and the metadata was provided uncurated.

Each collaborating institution followed its own protocols to collect whole blood in K2EDTA tubes. For TCRbeta analysis, collaborator samples were shipped as frozen whole blood, as isolated PBMCs, or as DNA extracted from either sample type. Sequences LNHDA (CDR1) and SQIVND (CDR2) are obtained from the germline V gene (reference sequence). Germline trimming amounts to 8 bases on V and 2 bases on J, with 5 as the count of junction bases outside the gene matches. The CDR3 has 14 amino acids, counting the end cysteine and phenylalanine. Left in the record is the CDR3 DNA by itself, 42 bases read in frame from the first base. TCRbeta CDR3 regions were amplified from genomic DNA using the immunoSEQ Assay, a bias-controlled multiplex PCR. The published analysis was carried out like this. Nucleated cell counts per sample were estimated from amplification of reference gene primers within the assay. To quantify the absolute abundance of each unique TCRbeta CDR3 rearrangement, sequence reads were collapsed and filtered. For each sample, productive Simpson clonality was calculated as the square root of Simpson's diversity index over productive rearrangements. TCRdb mirrors the immuneACCESS table, restricted to in-frame sequences. Some clones are absent from its copies; in checked studies, under half trace to an unresolved V gene, and the reason for the others is unknown. For V, J and clone size, that table is used; D and trimming come from the DNA. For this sample the table gives about 170,000 clones, of which 86% were detected only once. The ten largest clones capture about 6.5% of the sample.

About this clone: Its antigen remains unidentified. Per-base quality was not reported, and no clone a single base away is much larger than it.

The sequence derives from an elderly woman in a cohort sampled during active or convalescent COVID-19. The chain joins TRBV19 to TRBJ1-1; 10 bases in between match TRBD1. The sample comprised peripheral blood. The encoded CDR3 is CASGGTGDNTEAFF. Read as DNA, the sequence is TGTGCCAGTGGGGGGACAGGGGATAACACTGAAGCTTTCTTT.